This T cell receptor (beta chain) was documented in a study of T cells in Graves' hyperthyroidism and ophthalmopathy. The source material, RNA transcripts, was used to amplify TCR beta CDR3 regions. In the first-round RT-PCR of the TCR CDR3, the HTBI primer set was used. TCRdb re-called the multiplex PCR reads through MiXCR, storing one row per CDR3 protein. There are around 700,000 distinct CDR3 sequences in the sample; roughly 32% occur only once, and roughly 31% lies in the top ten. Hyperthyroidism, newly diagnosed and lasting under 2 months, affected patients aged 18 to 65. In this sample, this clonotype turned up a few times. Its antigen is as yet unknown. General study findings and limits: Ophthalmopathy was told apart from stable hyperthyroidism by a 13 V-J model. Blood also contained most expanded thyroid clonotypes above 0.001. Ophthalmopathy got predicted by the model a median approximately six months before its onset.

The length of the CDR3 is 13 residues. Trimming stripped 0 bases from V and 6 bases from J, with 6 bases between. CDR1 is SGHDT, CDR2 YYEEEE, per germline. This chain joins TRBV5-6 and TRBJ2-2; D is undetermined. The sequencing sample was made of blood. The receptor was isolated from a woman aged 40 to 55 with Graves' hyperthyroidism. The CDR3 bases are TGTGCCAGCAGCTTGGTGGATCCCGGGGAGCTGTTTTTT. It encodes CASSLVDPGELFF.